The 8 T cell receptor beta chains below all came from one sample that was sequenced in a study of cytomegalovirus exposure and HLA in healthy donors. This table comes from immunoSEQ multiplex PCR, and its TCRdb copy is limited to in-frame clones, with some not included. The sample lists about 110,000 clones, around nine tenths occurring once. Material for sequencing was PBMCs. The receptors here all came from a woman aged 18-30 years in good health and CMV-seronegative.

The chain links TRBV5-1 to TRBJ1-4; D call uncertain. CDR1 is SGHRS, CDR2 YFSETQ, per germline. This CDR3 spans 15 amino acids. The V end was cut by 4 bases, the J end by 3 bases, with 13 bases between. As DNA, the CDR3 is TGCGCCAGCAGCCCGGGAGAGCTGCCTAATGAAAAACTGTTTTTT. It translates to CASSPGELPNEKLFF.

The chain links TRBV19 to TRBJ2-5; the D gene is possibly TRBD2 (6 bases). V was clipped by 2 bases and J by 2 bases, with 12 bases between them. Per germline, CDR1 LNHDA and CDR2 SQIVND (reference sequence). This CDR3 has 15 amino acids. DNA of the CDR3: TGTGCCAGTAGTATAAGGCGGGAACTGCAAGAGACCCAGTACTTC. Translating gives CASSIRRELQETQYF. The full variable domain, in which reference TRBV19 and TRBJ2-5 provide the parts outside the CDR3, is DGGITQSPKYLFRKEGQNVTLSCEQNLNHDAMYWYRQDPGQGLRLIYYSQIVNDFQKGDIAEGYSVSREKKESFPLTVTSAQKNPTAFYLCASSIRRELQETQYFGPGTRLLVL.

The V gene is TRBV18, the J gene TRBJ2-3; perhaps TRBD1 as D (6 bases). V was pared by 5 bases and J by 6 bases, with 12 bases between. CDR1 and CDR2 (germline): KGHSH, LQKENI. This CDR3 region has 13 residues. Written as DNA, the CDR3 is TGTGCCAGCTCAGGGGGCGTCCGGGATACGCAGTATTTT. Translated: CASSGGVRDTQYF.

V usage is TRBV5-4 and J usage is TRBJ2-5; 9 positions agree with TRBD2. This CDR3 spans 16 amino acids. Germline values: CDR1 SGHNT, CDR2 YYREEE (reference sequence). Losses at the gene ends were 4 bases for V and 5 bases for J; bases not matched to a gene: 12. CDR3 DNA: TGTGCCAGCAGCCCAGATAGCGGGAGAAGAGGTGAGACCCAGTACTTC. Translated: CASSPDSGRRGETQYF.

This clone was counted once. V gene TRBV30 combines with J gene TRBJ2-3, with 10 bases lining up with TRBD2. The germline gives CDR1 GTSNPN, CDR2 SVGIG (reference sequence). The V gene end was trimmed by 4 bases and the J gene end by 3 bases; junction bases not matched to a gene: 7. The CDR3 has 15 residues. CDR3 amino acids: CAWTLLAGKTDTQYF. The CDR3 nucleotides are TGTGCCTGGACCTTACTAGCGGGAAAAACAGATACGCAGTATTTT.

This clone appeared a single time. The CDR3 DNA sequence: TGCGCCAGCTCCTCCCTCGGGGTAGGTCAAGAGACCCAGTACTTC. Translated, it gives CASSSLGVGQETQYF. V gene TRBV5-1 combines with J gene TRBJ2-5; weak D call: TRBD2 (5 bases). Germline CDR1 reads SGHRS; CDR2 reads YFSETQ. V lost 7 bases and J 2 bases, leaving 18 bases between the germline ends. This CDR3 is built from 15 residues.

The CDR3 sequence: CSVPTWDRGQNTEAFF. The CDR3 nucleotides are TGCAGCGTCCCTACGTGGGACAGGGGACAGAACACTGAAGCTTTCTTT. The gene calls are TRBV29-1 and TRBJ1-1; 10 bases align to TRBD1. Germline V gene lookup returns CDR1 SQVTM and CDR2 ANQGSEA. V shed 6 bases, J shed 1 base, and the junction held 11 bases outside the gene matches. The CDR3 totals 16 residues.

The chain employs TRBV5-1 and TRBJ1-2, with D possibly TRBD1 on 5 matching bases. CDR1 is SGHRS, CDR2 YFSETQ, per germline. The CDR3 is 14 residues long. The ends were cut back, 3 bases at V and 8 bases at J, with 17 bases in the middle. For the CDR3, the DNA is TGCGCCAGCAGCTCCCTCGGGACTCGGGACGGCTACACCTTC. Protein: CASSSLGTRDGYTF.